These 32 T cell receptor beta chains came from one sample sequenced in a study of blood T cell repertoires in COVID-19 (dated by TCRdb to 2020 to 2021). The library was prepared using the immunoSEQ multiplex PCR assay. TCRdb holds this immuneACCESS table with in-frame rearrangements only. Some clones are missing; in checked studies, unresolved V genes explain under half, and the rest has no known cause. The sample contains about 240,000 clones, around 90% of them found a single time. The ten largest clones capture 6% to 9% of the sample. The sequencing input was peripheral blood. Source of these receptors: a man in his sixties who had recovered from COVID-19.

V and J are TRBV7-9 and TRBJ2-3; D is uncertain. The germline V gene has CDR1 SEHNR and CDR2 FQNEAQ (reference sequence). V lost 4 bases and J 0 bases, leaving 14 bases between the germline ends. The CDR3 covers 16 residues. The CDR3 is CASSWSEPSSTDTQYF. The CDR3 bases are TGTGCCAGCAGCTGGTCAGAACCATCTAGCACAGATACGCAGTATTTT.

This clone was picked up one time. The chain employs TRBV5-4 and TRBJ2-3; 9 bases are a match to TRBD1. Germline lookup yields CDR1 SGHNT and CDR2 YYREEE (reference sequence). J was trimmed by 14 bases and V by 4 bases; bases with no gene match: 5. The CDR3 runs 11 residues. CDR3 region: CASSGGDRVYF. The CDR3, as DNA: TGTGCCAGCAGCGGGGGGGACAGGGTGTATTTT.

V gene TRBV6-5 combines with J gene TRBJ1-6, with D perhaps TRBD1 (6 bases). The CDR3 consists of 15 residues. Germline values: CDR1 MNHEY, CDR2 SVGAGI. V lost 0 bases and J lost 7, with 10 bases in between. The CDR3 region has the DNA TGTGCCAGCAGTTACTCGATAACAGGGAATTCACCCCTCCACTTT. It is translated as CASSYSITGNSPLHF.

V is TRBV21-1 and J is TRBJ2-2; the table gives TRBD2 as D, unverified against the DNA. TRBV21-1 is listed as a pseudogene. The CDR3 is made up of 21 amino acids. Here the CDR3 reads CASRSPRKTSGGGRWTGELFF. In nucleotides, the CDR3 is TGTGCCAGCAGGTCTCCCCGCAAGACTAGCGGGGGGGGCCGTTGGACCGGGGAGCTGTTTTTT.

The chain links TRBV27 to TRBJ2-1; D is uncertain. CDR1 MNHEY and CDR2 SMNVEV come from the germline V gene (reference sequence). V lost 5 bases and J 9 bases, leaving 17 bases between the germline ends. The CDR3 length is 14 residues. CDR3 loop: CASSHSSALGEQFF. The CDR3 coding sequence is TGTGCCAGCAGTCACAGTTCGGCCTTGGGTGAGCAGTTCTTC.

V usage is TRBV12-5 and J usage is TRBJ2-3, with D perhaps TRBD2 (5 bases). Trimming stripped 0 bases from V and 6 bases from J, with 34 bases between. This CDR3 spans 22 amino acids. Germline V gene data show CDR1 as LGHNT and CDR2 as FRNRAP. The CDR3: CASGLVESGWAGDLPKRDTQYF. In nucleotides, the CDR3 is TGTGCTAGTGGTTTGGTAGAGAGTGGGTGGGCGGGTGACCTACCCAAGCGGGATACGCAGTATTTT.

The chain uses TRBV19 and TRBJ2-1, with D uncertain. V lost 3 bases and J 7 bases, leaving 13 bases between the germline ends. Germline V gene lookup returns CDR1 LNHDA and CDR2 SQIVND (reference sequence). The CDR3 has 14 residues. The CDR3 loop is CASSISLIRNEQFF. Written as DNA, the CDR3 is TGTGCCAGTAGTATTTCTCTAATTCGGAATGAGCAGTTCTTC.

This clone appeared a few times. The chain joins TRBV14 to TRBJ2-3; 8 bases agree with TRBD2. The CDR3 runs to 16 residues. V lost 1 base, J lost 1 base, and 4 bases stayed unmatched. Germline CDR1 is SGHDN and CDR2 is FVKESK. Here the CDR3 reads CASSQAELAGTDTQYF. The CDR3 coding sequence is TGTGCCAGCAGCCAAGCTGAACTAGCGGGCACAGATACGCAGTATTTT.

This clone was seen once. The chain has TRBV19 and TRBJ1-1, with TRBD1 matching 7 bases. Germline values: CDR1 LNHDA, CDR2 SQIVND (reference sequence). The ends lost 9 bases at V and 4 bases at J; junction bases unmatched: 14. The CDR3 has 15 amino acids. The CDR3 DNA reads as TGTGCCAGCGGAACGGAGGGTCAGGGGGGCACTGAAGCTTTCTTT. It codes for CASGTEGQGGTEAFF.

V gene TRBV5-1 combines with J gene TRBJ2-2; 7 positions agree with TRBD2. The CDR3 length is 16 residues. The V gene end was trimmed by 0 bases and the J gene end by 5 bases; junction bases not matched to a gene: 7. The germline V gene has CDR1 SGHRS and CDR2 YFSETQ. The CDR3 protein is CASSLGGLTGTGELFF. The CDR3 nucleotides are TGCGCCAGCAGCTTGGGGGGACTAACAGGAACCGGGGAGCTGTTTTTT.

The chain links TRBV12-5 to TRBJ2-7; D may be TRBD2 (5 bases). Trimming stripped 1 base from V and 5 bases from J, with 15 bases between. This CDR3 is built from 15 residues. Germline V gene data show CDR1 as LGHNT and CDR2 as FRNRAP. CDR3 sequence reads: CASGLGQPGNDEQYF. The CDR3 nucleotides are TGTGCTAGTGGTTTGGGGCAGCCCGGGAACGACGAGCAGTACTTC.

This chain uses TRBV7-8 with TRBJ2-3; 9 bases map to TRBD1. The CDR3 length is 15 residues. Unmatched junction bases numbered 22, after V lost 10 bases and J lost 14 bases. Germline CDR1 reads SGHVS; CDR2 reads FQNEAQ. The CDR3 DNA reads as TGTGCCACCTCACCCGGCCGTCTCGACAGGGGGTTGTCGTATTTT. Translation: CATSPGRLDRGLSYF.

The CDR3 is CASRPGQNYEQYF. The CDR3 DNA sequence: TGTGCCAGCAGACCCGGACAGAACTACGAGCAGTACTTC. This chain uses TRBV27 with TRBJ2-7, with a tentative D call TRBD1 (6 bases). With 6 bases removed from V and 3 bases from J, the gap between germline ends came to 12 bases. The CDR3 has 13 residues. CDR1 is MNHEY and CDR2 is SMNVEV in the germline V gene (reference sequence).

The genes are TRBV27 and TRBJ2-1; D uncertain. Germline V CDR1 and CDR2: MNHEY, SMNVEV (reference sequence). The CDR3 length is 15 residues. V was clipped by 3 bases and J by 0 bases, with 9 bases between them. CDR3 sequence (DNA): TGTGCCAGCAGTTTTCGGGTCAGCTCCTACAATGAGCAGTTCTTC. Translating it yields CASSFRVSSYNEQFF.

The rearrangement uses TRBV3-1 (or the pseudogene TRBV3-2) and TRBJ2-4; 8 nucleotides line up with TRBD1. Germline CDR1 is LGHDT and CDR2 is YNNKEL (reference sequence). Trimming at V came to 4 bases and at J to 3 bases, leaving 20 bases not matched to a gene. The CDR3 totals 20 residues. CDR3 nucleotides: TGTGCCAGCAGCCGTATCTTGAGGACAGGGCCGATCGCCGACAAAAACATTCAGTACTTC. Residues: CASSRILRTGPIADKNIQYF.

V gene TRBV13 combines with J gene TRBJ2-5; 8 bases line up with TRBD1. Germline V gene sequence: CDR1 PRHDT, CDR2 FYEKMQ (reference sequence). CDR3 length: 15 amino acids. The ends lost 3 bases at V and 4 bases at J; junction bases unmatched: 7. CDR3 DNA sequence: TGTGCCAGCAGCTTGGAGAACGGACAGGGAGAGACCCAGTACTTC. Its translation: CASSLENGQGETQYF.

J is TRBJ1-3 and V is TRBV2; maybe TRBD1 (5 bases). The germline V gene encodes CDR1 SNHLY and CDR2 FYNNEI. Trimming left V 1 base short and J 0 bases short, with 7 bases between. This CDR3 contains 15 residues. CDR3 in DNA: TGTGCCAGCAGTGAAGGACAGAACTCTGGAAACACCATATATTTT. Amino acid sequence: CASSEGQNSGNTIYF.

This chain connects TRBV4-2 to TRBJ1-6; D unclear. The V and J ends lost 0 bases and 8 bases respectively, with 17 bases between them. Germline lookup yields CDR1 LGHNA and CDR2 YNFKEQ. The CDR3 sequence is 17 residues long. The CDR3 here is CASSQDPNSGIYSPLHF. CDR3 bases: TGTGCCAGCAGCCAAGATCCTAATTCGGGGATTTATTCACCCCTCCACTTT.

The gene calls are TRBV9 and TRBJ1-2; possible D gene TRBD1, 5 bases. The germline V and J ends were trimmed by 4 bases and 1 base, with 8 bases remaining between them. Germline lookup yields CDR1 SGDLS and CDR2 YYNGEE. The length of the CDR3 is 13 residues. The CDR3 reads CASSIDSNYGYTF. CDR3 DNA: TGTGCCAGCAGCATTGACAGTAACTATGGCTACACCTTC.

This clone appeared a single time. The genes are TRBV25-1 and TRBJ1-1, with 8 bases aligning to TRBD1. The trim removed 2 bases at V and 1 base at J, leaving 3 bases unmatched. CDR1 and CDR2 (germline): MGHDK, SYGVNS. The length of the CDR3 is 15 residues. CDR3: CASSEAGTGNTEAFF. CDR3 DNA sequence: TGTGCCAGCAGTGAAGCCGGGACAGGGAACACTGAAGCTTTCTTT.

This clone has a single count. The chain couples TRBV7-2 to TRBJ2-1, with 7 bases identical to TRBD2. The V gene's germline CDR1 is SGHTA and CDR2 FQGNSA. The CDR3 runs 15 residues. With 5 bases clipped from V and 4 bases from J, the junction kept 8 bases outside the gene matches. Here the CDR3 reads CASSRGGQVYNEQFF. As DNA, the CDR3 is TGTGCCAGCAGCCGGGGAGGGCAGGTATACAATGAGCAGTTCTTC.

CDR3 DNA: TGTGCCAGTAGTATCAGGACAGGGTTGAATGAGCAGTTCTTC. Its protein product is CASSIRTGLNEQFF. V gene TRBV19 combines with J gene TRBJ2-1; 8 nucleotides match TRBD1. The CDR3 totals 14 residues. V was clipped by 3 bases and J by 7 bases; unmatched bases: 5. Germline V CDR1 and CDR2: LNHDA, SQIVND (reference sequence).

This clone was observed a single time. The chain joins TRBV4-1 to TRBJ1-1; D is unclear. Between the trimmed V and J ends, which lost 2 bases and 3 bases, there was a span of 7 bases. Germline CDR1 reads MGHRA; CDR2 reads YSYEKL. This CDR3 is built from 13 residues. The chain's CDR3 is CASSQTPDTEAFF. CDR3 nucleotide sequence: TGCGCCAGCAGCCAAACCCCGGACACTGAAGCTTTCTTT.

The chain joins TRBV2 to TRBJ1-4; D might be TRBD1 (5 bases). Germline lookup yields CDR1 SNHLY and CDR2 FYNNEI. V was pared by 0 bases and J by 11 bases, with 10 bases between. The length of the CDR3 is 13 residues. The CDR3: CASSEAEGRKLFF. The CDR3 DNA follows: TGTGCCAGCAGTGAAGCAGAGGGGAGGAAACTGTTTTTT.

The rearrangement links TRBV2 to TRBJ1-3, with 7 bases lining up with TRBD1. The CDR3 runs to 13 residues. V shed 11 bases and J 0 bases; nucleotides not matched to a gene: 4. Germline CDR1 and CDR2: SNHLY and FYNNEI. CDR3 amino acids: CAGRQGSGNTIYF. As DNA, the CDR3 is TGTGCCGGTCGACAGGGCTCTGGAAACACCATATATTTT.

V usage is TRBV24-1 and J usage is TRBJ2-7; D is possibly TRBD2 (6 bases). The CDR3 has 15 amino acids. Trimming took off 2 bases at V and 3 bases at J, with 13 bases between the two ends. Germline assignment: CDR1 KGHDR and CDR2 SFDVKD. Here the CDR3 reads CATSDSRGFSYEQYF. The CDR3 DNA sequence: TGTGCCACCAGTGATTCCCGGGGGTTCAGCTACGAGCAGTACTTC.

The chain uses TRBV10-3 and TRBJ1-5; 10 nucleotides agree with TRBD1. V lost 6 bases, J lost 7 bases, and 9 bases stayed unmatched. Germline CDR1 ENHRY, CDR2 SYGVKD. The CDR3 is made up of 15 amino acids. For the CDR3, the DNA is TGTGCCATCAGACCGGGGACAGGGGACCACCAGCCCCAGCATTTT. This gives the protein CAIRPGTGDHQPQHF.

The rearrangement links TRBV5-1 to TRBJ2-5; D possibly corresponds to TRBD2 (6 bases). Germline loops: CDR1 SGHRS, CDR2 YFSETQ. The CDR3 extends over 14 amino acids. V lost 7 bases to trimming and J lost 5 bases, with 18 bases between them. CDR3 bases: TGCGCCAGCGAATACGGAGGTGGGGGGGAGACCCAGTACTTC. Translating gives CASEYGGGGETQYF.

This clone was observed a few times. The V gene is TRBV25-1, the J gene TRBJ1-1; D is possibly TRBD1 (6 bases). Germline V gene data show CDR1 as MGHDK and CDR2 as SYGVNS. The CDR3 has 13 residues. The ends were cut back, 4 bases at V and 4 bases at J, with 10 bases in the middle. CDR3 protein: CASSATGSTEAFF. CDR3 DNA: TGTGCCAGCAGTGCAACAGGGAGCACTGAAGCTTTCTTT.

This clone was seen a few times. The chain links TRBV25-1 to TRBJ1-1; 8 bases map to TRBD1. This CDR3 contains 14 residues. CDR1 MGHDK and CDR2 SYGVNS come from the germline V gene. The ends lost 4 bases at V and 4 bases at J; junction bases unmatched: 5. In DNA, the CDR3 is TGTGCCAGCAGTGCGCCGGGACAGGTCACTGAAGCTTTCTTT. This translates into CASSAPGQVTEAFF. The full variable domain, its missing parts supplied by reference TRBV25-1 and TRBJ1-1, is EADIYQTPRYLVIGTGKKITLECSQTMGHDKMYWYQQDPGMELHLIHYSYGVNSTEKGDLSSESTVSRIRTEHFPLTLESARPSHTSQYLCASSAPGQVTEAFFGQGTRLTVV.

The genes are TRBV7-8 and TRBJ2-3; TRBD2 matches 8 bases. The CDR3 consists of 15 residues. V was clipped by 2 bases and J by 1 base; unmatched bases: 2. The germline V gene encodes CDR1 SGHVS and CDR2 FQNEAQ. In DNA form, the CDR3 reads TGTGCCAGCAGCTTACGCGGGGGGCGCACAGATACGCAGTATTTT. It translates to CASSLRGGRTDTQYF.

The chain recombines TRBV19 with TRBJ1-2; D is perhaps TRBD1 (5 bases). V was shortened by 7 bases and J by 4 bases, with 13 bases between the two germline ends. Germline loops: CDR1 LNHDA, CDR2 SQIVND (reference sequence). The CDR3 runs to 13 residues. The CDR3 DNA reads TGTGCCAGTACTGGATATGGGGCCTATGGCTACACCTTC. Residues: CASTGYGAYGYTF.